One sample yielded the 17 T cell receptor beta chains listed below, sequenced in a study of vaccination and CD4 T cells after COVID-19. Sequenced with the Oncomine TCR Beta short-read assay was DNA taken from cultured CD4+ T cells. Via MiXCR, TCRdb re-called the PCR reads, giving one row per CDR3 protein. The table shows approximately 21,000 distinct CDR3 sequences, with approximately 40% occurring only once. Treatment: approximately nine-day PBMC culture with coronavirus spike peptide pools or control peptides (ViraFEST assay). No cognate antigen is known for these TCRs. The input for sequencing was CD4+ T cells from blood, cultured in vitro, taken after SARS-CoV-2 vaccination. Receptors originate from a human donor who had recovered from COVID-19.

This clonotype turned up a few times. V is TRBV20-1 and J is TRBJ1-1, with D possibly TRBD1 on 6 matching bases. Trimming took off 7 bases at V and 1 base at J, with 10 bases between the two ends. CDR1 is DFQATT, CDR2 SNEGSKA, per germline (reference sequence). This CDR3 has 12 residues. The chain's CDR3 is CSEGGRNTEAFF. CDR3 bases: TGCAGTGAGGGGGGACGGAACACTGAAGCTTTCTTT.

This chain uses TRBV7-9 with TRBJ1-4; maybe TRBD1 (6 bases). The CDR3 contains 14 residues. Between the trimmed V and J ends, which lost 1 base and 5 bases, there was a span of 8 bases. Germline V gives CDR1 SEHNR, CDR2 FQNEAQ (reference sequence). The CDR3 region has the DNA TGTGCCAGCAGCTTAGGAGGGGGGAATGAAAAACTGTTTTTT. Protein: CASSLGGGNEKLFF.

V usage is TRBV10-3 and J usage is TRBJ2-1; 9 bases are shared with TRBD2. The germline V gene has CDR1 ENHRY and CDR2 SYGVKD. This CDR3 is built from 13 residues. With V trimmed by 10 bases and J by 5 bases, 6 bases remained unmatched. In DNA, the CDR3 is TGTGCCACCCTACGACTAGCGGACAATGAGCAGTTCTTC. This encodes CATLRLADNEQFF.

V gene TRBV10-3 combines with J gene TRBJ2-1; 10 bases align to TRBD2. The CDR3 has 16 amino acids. The trim removed 5 bases at V and 3 bases at J, leaving 7 bases unmatched. The germline V gene encodes CDR1 ENHRY and CDR2 SYGVKD. The CDR3 nucleotides read TGTGCCATCAGTAGGGAACGGACTAGCGGCTACAATGAGCAGTTCTTC. As protein: CAISRERTSGYNEQFF.

J is TRBJ2-1 and V is TRBV27; D unresolved. V dropped 1 base and J dropped 6 bases, with 7 bases sitting between them. Germline V gene sequence: CDR1 MNHEY, CDR2 SMNVEV (reference sequence). CDR3 length: 13 residues. The CDR3 region has the DNA TGTGCCAGCAGTTTATGGCGGAGCAATGAGCAGTTCTTC. It yields the protein CASSLWRSNEQFF.

The sample holds a few counts of this clonotype. The CDR3 DNA sequence: TGTGCCAGCAGTCAAGAGACCCAGTACTTC. Protein sequence: CASSQETQYF. The J gene is TRBJ2-5, the V gene TRBV6-1; D gene ambiguous. Germline values: CDR1 MNHNS, CDR2 SASEGT. The CDR3 sequence is 10 residues long. The V end lost 5 bases, the J end lost 2 bases, and 0 bases lay between the germline ends.

The J gene is TRBJ1-2, the V gene TRBV7-2; tentatively, D is TRBD1 (5 bases). The CDR3 covers 16 residues. Germline CDR1 SGHTA, CDR2 FQGNSA. V dropped 5 bases and J dropped 4 bases, with 20 bases sitting between them. Here the CDR3 reads CASSLGERGRGYGYTF. DNA of the CDR3: TGTGCCAGCAGCCTGGGGGAGAGGGGTCGTGGCTATGGCTACACCTTC.

The V and J genes are TRBV19 and TRBJ2-1; D not resolved. This CDR3 has 18 residues. The V gene lost 5 bases and the J gene lost 0 bases, with 20 bases spanning the gap. The germline gives CDR1 LNHDA, CDR2 SQIVND (reference sequence). In DNA, the CDR3 is TGTGCCAGTAGTCCCCTTCCTCTAGGCCCCTACTCCTACAATGAGCAGTTCTTC. It encodes CASSPLPLGPYSYNEQFF.

In its sample, this clonotype was seen once. An end of the junction differs from the germline gene, which may be a read error. This sequence joins TRBV11-2 and TRBJ2-7, with D unresolved. This CDR3 has 15 residues. In germline, CDR1 is SGHAT, CDR2 FQNNGV. The CDR3 nucleotides read TGTGCCAGCAGCGTAGATAGTGCCCTGGACTACGAGCAGTACTTC. It translates to CASSVDSALDYEQYF.

The V gene is TRBV21-1, the J gene TRBJ1-5; the DNA was not used to check the table's D call, TRBD1. TRBV21-1 is assigned pseudogene status. This CDR3 is built from 16 residues. The CDR3 here is CASSTFEPGSNQPQHF. CDR3 DNA: TGTGCCAGCAGCACTTTTGAACCCGGGAGCAATCAGCCCCAGCATTTT.

The chain carries TRBV11-2 and TRBJ1-5; no firm D call. Germline-derived CDR1 and CDR2 are SGHAT and FQNNGV. The CDR3 loop spans 14 amino acids. V was clipped by 5 bases and J by 0 bases, with 8 bases between them. As DNA, the CDR3 is TGTGCCAGCAGCAGAACGGGTAGCAATCAGCCCCAGCATTTT. Translation: CASSRTGSNQPQHF.

This clonotype showed up just once. The gene calls are TRBV10-3 and TRBJ1-3; no reliable D call. V lost 6 bases and J lost 0, with 0 bases in between. Germline assignment: CDR1 ENHRY and CDR2 SYGVKD. CDR3 size: 11 residues. As DNA, the CDR3 is TGTGCCATCAGCTCTGGAAACACCATATATTTT. It specifies CAISSGNTIYF.

The chain employs TRBV7-9 and TRBJ2-7; TRBD2 matches at 10 bases. This CDR3 has 18 residues. The germline CDR1 and CDR2 sequences are SEHNR and FQNEAQ (reference sequence). Trimming took 5 bases from V and 4 from J; bases not matched to a gene: 17. CDR3: CASSPTGTSVLEGYEQYF. CDR3 nucleotides: TGTGCCAGCAGCCCCACCGGGACTAGCGTCTTAGAGGGGTACGAGCAGTACTTC.

The chain has TRBV11-2 and TRBJ2-2; 7 nucleotides agree with TRBD2. CDR3 length: 15 residues. With V trimmed by 3 bases and J by 7 bases, 8 bases remained unmatched. Germline CDR1 is SGHAT and CDR2 is FQNNGV. Written as DNA, the CDR3 is TGTGCCAGCAGCTTTGGCGGGAGATATGGCGGGGAGCTGTTTTTT. It translates to CASSFGGRYGGELFF. The entire variable domain, with the rest obtained from reference TRBV11-2 and TRBJ2-2, is as follows: EAGVAQSPRYKIIEKRQSVAFWCNPISGHATLYWYQQILGQGPKLLIQFQNNGVVDDSQLPKDRFSAERLKGVDSTLKIQPAKLEDSAVYLCASSFGGRYGGELFFGEGSRLTVL.

CDR3 in amino acids: CATSDSFRGYPGTGELFF. CDR3 bases: TGTGCCACCAGTGATTCCTTTCGGGGTTACCCGGGCACCGGGGAGCTGTTTTTT. V gene TRBV24-1 combines with J gene TRBJ2-2, with D possibly being TRBD2 (5 bases). Trimming left V 2 bases short and J 4 bases short, with 19 bases between. Germline CDR1 and CDR2: KGHDR and SFDVKD. The length of the CDR3 is 18 residues.

This clonotype was observed a handful of times. The CDR3 sequence is CASSLAGGSEQFF. The DNA of the CDR3 is TGTGCCAGCAGTTTGGCAGGGGGCTCTGAGCAGTTCTTC. The chain uses TRBV27 and TRBJ2-1; TRBD1 matches at 8 bases. This CDR3 comprises 13 residues. Germline assignment: CDR1 MNHEY and CDR2 SMNVEV (reference sequence). The V and J ends lost 3 bases and 9 bases, in that order; junction bases with no gene match: 4.

V and J are TRBV27 and TRBJ2-2; TRBD2 agrees at 13 bases. The germline CDR1 and CDR2 sequences are MNHEY and SMNVEV (reference sequence). V trimming: 6 bases; J trimming: 7 bases; junction bases outside the gene matches: 5. The CDR3 has 15 amino acids. CDR3 in amino acids: CASSLRTSGSGELFF. DNA of the CDR3: TGTGCCAGCAGCCTTAGGACTAGCGGGAGCGGGGAGCTGTTTTTT.